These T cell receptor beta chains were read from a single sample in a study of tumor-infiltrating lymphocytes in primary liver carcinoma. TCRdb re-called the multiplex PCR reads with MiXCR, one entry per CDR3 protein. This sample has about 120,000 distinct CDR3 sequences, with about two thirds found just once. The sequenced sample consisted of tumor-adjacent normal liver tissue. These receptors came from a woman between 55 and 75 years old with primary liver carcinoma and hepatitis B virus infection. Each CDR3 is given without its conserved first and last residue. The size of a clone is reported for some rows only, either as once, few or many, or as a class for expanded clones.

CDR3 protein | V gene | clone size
ASSQERNTGAF | TRBV4-2 | -
ASSLQNIQY | TRBV28 | many
ASSQVGGSGTNNELF | TRBV4-2 | -
VSSYGVFPGNTIY | TRBV6-2/TRBV6-3 | -
ASSHSDRDTQY | TRBV6-5 | -
ANSPGGYEQY | TRBV11-2 | -
ASSFGGMRDNEQF | TRBV5-4 | many
ASSNRQGMNTEVF | TRBV7-9 | -
VSSLGYSTGELF | TRBV12-3/TRBV12-4 | -
ASSQETNTGELF | TRBV18 | few
DSTLDWVTLAGPYEQY | TRBV11-2 | -
SICQTGTGNTEAF | TRBV29-1 | -
ASSLLQGGYGYT | TRBV4-1 | -
ASSPGLAGRETQY | TRBV5-4 | -
ASLMDRNTEAF | TRBV18 | -
ASRGRQTFTEAF | TRBV6-5 | many
ASIPNTEAF | TRBV28 | few
ASSQETNTGELS | TRBV18 | -
ASSPEGGETYEQY | TRBV7-9 | many
ATIKGLAGDEQY | TRBV2 | -
ARSPGILSFYNEQF | TRBV7-8 | -
ASSLPSGGPNEQI | TRBV5-6 | once
ASSLFGNSYEQY | TRBV12-3/TRBV12-4 | many
TSSQDRRATGANVLT | TRBV4-1 | -
RVKKAGTDTQY | TRBV29-1 | few
ASSHSSGEGIEKLF | TRBV21-1 | -
ASSRNTGELL | TRBV12-3/TRBV12-4 | -
ASSPAFRRDKPNEQF | TRBV6-2/TRBV6-3 | few
ASSLDWANHDYT | TRBV11-2 | few
ASSQGNSGVYNEQF | TRBV4-2 | -
CVRVDGSGANVLT | TRBV29-1 | -
TSSLGTKSYNEQF | TRBV12-3/TRBV12-4 | -
ASREIAKNIQY | TRBV10-2 | many
ANRGISTGELF | TRBV5-5 | -
SAGKPGLGRRAF | TRBV29-1 | -
ASSQDPTGVNYNEQF | TRBV4-1 | -
ASTPPAGLRSPLH | TRBV28 | few
ASMSVAGGHNEQF | TRBV6-5 | -